This TCR beta chain is from a study of T cell repertoires in aging, cancer and after chemotherapy. Across the study: Paired samples before and after chemotherapy came from glioblastoma patients receiving temozolomide-based therapy. Broader study findings: Age-matched healthy donors had significantly more diverse, less clonal blood TCR repertoires than untreated cancer patients. In each cancer cohort, median generation probability increased across chemotherapy, suggesting thymic output rebounded.

Trimming took 2 bases from V and 3 from J, leaving 8 bases between them. This CDR3 has 14 amino acids. Germline CDR1 is SGHNT and CDR2 is YYREEE (reference sequence). Multiplex touch-down PCR with TRB-A/B primers amplified rearranged V-D-J TRB sequences. Using its own MiXCR run on the multiplex PCR reads, TCRdb lists one record per CDR3 protein. Here the sample spans about 1,300 distinct CDR3 sequences, about 29% being singletons. In regard to this clonotype: The antigen is undetermined.

Amplification of TCR beta used genomic DNA extracted from peripheral blood. The gene calls are TRBV5-4 and TRBJ2-2; D possibly matches TRBD1 or TRBD2 (5 bases each). What was sequenced was blood. This TCR was recovered from a human donor with a solid tumor. The CDR3 bases are TGTGCCAGCAGCTTTGAGGGGCACACCGGGGAGCTGTTTTTT. Translation gives CASSFEGHTGELFF. The variable domain in full, with the rest retrieved from reference TRBV5-4 and TRBJ2-2, is ETGVTQSPTHLIKTRGQQVTLRCSSQSGHNTVSWYQQALGQGPQFIFQYYREEENGRGNFPPRFSGLQFPNYSSELNVNALELDDSALYLCASSFEGHTGELFFGEGSRLTVL.